The 17 T cell receptor beta chains below all came from one sample that was sequenced in a study of blood T cell repertoires in COVID-19. Using immunoSEQ multiplex PCR, the repertoire was profiled, and TCRdb retains in-frame clones only, with some absent. The table shows about 120,000 clones, with roughly 80% occurring only once. Source material: peripheral blood. These receptors were collected from a man between 65 and 85 years old with acute or convalescent COVID-19.

The chain recombines TRBV2 with TRBJ2-3; TRBD2 matches 8 bases. From germline, CDR1 is SNHLY and CDR2 FYNNEI. CDR3 length: 15 amino acids. V was pared by 4 bases and J by 5 bases, with 8 bases of the junction left unmatched. Here the CDR3 reads CASSANGGVRDTQYF. CDR3 DNA: TGTGCCAGCAGTGCGAACGGGGGGGTGAGAGATACGCAGTATTTT.

CDR3 DNA sequence: TGTGCCAGCAGCGCCAGCGGGAGCTCCTACAATGAGCAGTTCTTC. It is translated as CASSASGSSYNEQFF. The chain employs TRBV7-3 and TRBJ2-1; 8 bases map to TRBD2. Germline V gene data show CDR1 as SGHTA and CDR2 as FQGTGA. V lost 5 bases and J lost 0; bases outside the gene matches: 3. CDR3 length: 15 amino acids.

The chain links TRBV3-1 (or the pseudogene TRBV3-2) to TRBJ2-3; 11 bases agree with TRBD2. The CDR3 spans 16 residues. Trimming at V came to 5 bases and at J to 2 bases, leaving 6 bases not matched to a gene. The germline V gene has CDR1 LGHDT and CDR2 YNNKEL (reference sequence). The CDR3 reads CASSLRLAGTTDTQYF. For the CDR3, the DNA is TGTGCCAGCAGCTTAAGACTAGCGGGGACCACAGATACGCAGTATTTT.

The V and J genes are TRBV3-1 (or the pseudogene TRBV3-2) and TRBJ2-1; 11 bases are shared with TRBD2. V lost 3 bases and J lost 7; bases outside the gene matches: 5. The CDR3 runs 15 residues. The germline CDR1 and CDR2 sequences are LGHDT and YNNKEL (reference sequence). The CDR3 region has the DNA TGTGCCAGCAGCCACTCTAGCGGGGGGAGAAATGAGCAGTTCTTC. Its protein product is CASSHSSGGRNEQFF.

V gene TRBV5-1 combines with J gene TRBJ1-2; 11 bases agree with TRBD1. With V trimmed by 2 bases and J by 7 bases, 1 base remained unmatched. There are 13 residues in the CDR3. The germline gives CDR1 SGHRS, CDR2 YFSETQ. Here the CDR3 reads CASSFGTGGGYTF. The CDR3 DNA is TGCGCCAGCAGCTTCGGGACAGGGGGTGGCTACACCTTC.

The rearrangement uses TRBV3-1 (or the pseudogene TRBV3-2) and TRBJ1-2; the match to TRBD1 covers 7 bases. The length of the CDR3 is 13 residues. Germline CDR1 and CDR2: LGHDT and YNNKEL (reference sequence). The junction had 2 bases not matched to a gene; V was cut back by 6 bases and J by 1 base. In nucleotides, the CDR3 is TGTGCCAGCAGTCGACAGGGTAACTATGGCTACACCTTC. It translates to CASSRQGNYGYTF.

The chain is built from TRBV7-8 and TRBJ2-5; TRBD2 agrees at 12 bases. V shed 4 bases, J shed 0 bases, and the junction held 3 bases outside the gene matches. The length of the CDR3 is 16 residues. The germline V gene has CDR1 SGHVS and CDR2 FQNEAQ. The DNA of the CDR3 is TGTGCCAGCAGCTCCGGGACTAGCGGGTACCAAGAGACCCAGTACTTC. Its translation is CASSSGTSGYQETQYF. Full variable domain (remainder filled in from reference TRBV7-8 and TRBJ2-5): GAGVSQSPRYKVAKRGQDVALRCDPISGHVSLFWYQQALGQGPEFLTYFQNEAQLDKSGLPSDRFFAERPEGSVSTLKIQRTQQEDSAVYLCASSSGTSGYQETQYFGPGTRLLVL.

The CDR3 is CASSTGHSGTEAFF. CDR3 coding DNA: TGTGCCAGTAGTACGGGACATTCGGGCACTGAAGCTTTCTTT. The V gene is TRBV19, the J gene TRBJ1-1; the D gene is possibly TRBD1 (6 bases). In germline, CDR1 is LNHDA, CDR2 SQIVND (reference sequence). The CDR3 loop spans 14 amino acids. V lost 4 bases and J lost 4, with 13 bases in between.

The chain uses TRBV18 and TRBJ1-1; D gene uncertain. CDR1 KGHSH and CDR2 LQKENI come from the germline V gene. Between the trimmed V and J ends, which lost 1 base and 1 base, there was a span of 10 bases. This CDR3 is built from 15 residues. In DNA, the CDR3 is TGTGCCAGCTCACCACGAGAGGTCGCGAACACTGAAGCTTTCTTT. It yields the protein CASSPREVANTEAFF. Drawing the rest from reference TRBV18 and TRBJ1-1, the complete variable domain is NAGVMQNPRHLVRRRGQEARLRCSPMKGHSHVYWYRQLPEEGLKFMVYLQKENIIDESGMPKERFSAEFPKEGPSILRIQQVVRGDSAAYFCASSPREVANTEAFFGQGTRLTVV.

This clone was detected only a few times. The V and J genes are TRBV5-4 and TRBJ2-7, with D possibly being TRBD2 (7 bases). The germline gives CDR1 SGHNT, CDR2 YYREEE (reference sequence). Trimming left V 4 bases short and J 0 bases short, with 14 bases between. This CDR3 region has 15 residues. Here the CDR3 DNA reads TGTGCCAGCAGCCCCCCGGGGGGCCGCTCCTACGAGCAGTACTTC. Translating gives CASSPPGGRSYEQYF.

V is TRBV7-9 and J is TRBJ2-1; 10 bases align to TRBD2. The germline CDR1 and CDR2 sequences are SEHNR and FQNEAQ (reference sequence). The ends lost 4 bases at V and 0 bases at J; junction bases unmatched: 12. CDR3 size: 19 residues. CDR3 protein: CASSYIWRRTSGSYNEQFF. The CDR3 DNA sequence: TGTGCCAGCAGCTACATATGGCGTCGGACTAGCGGCTCCTACAATGAGCAGTTCTTC.

This clone was recorded only once. V is TRBV28 and J is TRBJ2-3, with a tentative D call TRBD1 (5 bases). CDR1 MDHEN and CDR2 SYDVKM come from the germline V gene. V was pared by 5 bases and J by 4 bases, with 10 bases between. The CDR3 has 13 residues. In DNA form, the CDR3 reads TGTGCCAGCAGTATACGACAGCCAGATACGCAGTATTTT. Its protein is CASSIRQPDTQYF.

The J gene is TRBJ1-1, the V gene TRBV7-8; 8 bases are a match to TRBD1. Germline trimming cut 5 bases from V and 6 bases from J; bases unmatched to any gene: 8. Germline V gene sequence: CDR1 SGHVS, CDR2 FQNEAQ. CDR3 length: 14 amino acids. The CDR3 DNA reads TGTGCCAGCAGCCTCGACAGGGGTACGGCTGAAGCTTTCTTT. As protein: CASSLDRGTAEAFF.

A remark on this clone: Different DNA sequences within this sample yield the same CDR3. The gene calls are TRBV5-1 and TRBJ2-7; 8 bases agree with TRBD1. The CDR3 runs to 14 residues. V lost 0 bases to trimming and J lost 3 bases; unmatched junction nucleotides: 2. Per germline, CDR1 SGHRS and CDR2 YFSETQ. CDR3 in amino acids: CASSLDTGGYEQYF. CDR3 DNA sequence: TGCGCCAGCAGCTTGGATACAGGGGGCTACGAGCAGTACTTC. Supplemented by reference TRBV5-1 and TRBJ2-7, the full variable domain reads KAGVTQTPRYLIKTRGQQVTLSCSPISGHRSVSWYQQTPGQGLQFLFEYFSETQRNKGNFPGRFSGRQFSNSRSEMNVSTLELGDSALYLCASSLDTGGYEQYFGPGTRLTVT.

The chain is built from TRBV7-2 and TRBJ2-7; D remains ambiguous. Germline CDR1 reads SGHTA; CDR2 reads FQGNSA. The V gene lost 5 bases and the J gene lost 4 bases, with 18 bases spanning the gap. The CDR3 runs 15 residues. This CDR3 reads CASSPDFNPYYEQYF. CDR3 nucleotides: TGTGCCAGCAGCCCAGACTTCAATCCGTATTACGAGCAGTACTTC.

The gene calls are TRBV27 and TRBJ2-7, with D possibly TRBD2 on 5 matching bases. The germline V and J ends were trimmed by 3 bases and 5 bases, with 20 bases remaining between them. CDR3 size: 16 residues. Germline CDR1 reads MNHEY; CDR2 reads SMNVEV (reference sequence). CDR3 nucleotides: TGTGCCAGCAGTTTCCTGCGGACTTCCCTGTTCCACGAGCAGTACTTC. Its translation: CASSFLRTSLFHEQYF.

J is TRBJ2-1 and V is TRBV15; 14 bases line up with TRBD2. The CDR3 is made up of 22 amino acids. Per germline, CDR1 LNHNV and CDR2 YYDKDF (reference sequence). The J segment lost 0 bases and the V segment lost 3 bases, leaving 16 bases of the junction unmatched. CDR3 loop: CATSSPLLRGLAGVRSYNEQFF. CDR3 bases: TGTGCCACCAGCAGCCCGCTCCTCCGGGGACTAGCGGGAGTCCGCTCCTACAATGAGCAGTTCTTC.